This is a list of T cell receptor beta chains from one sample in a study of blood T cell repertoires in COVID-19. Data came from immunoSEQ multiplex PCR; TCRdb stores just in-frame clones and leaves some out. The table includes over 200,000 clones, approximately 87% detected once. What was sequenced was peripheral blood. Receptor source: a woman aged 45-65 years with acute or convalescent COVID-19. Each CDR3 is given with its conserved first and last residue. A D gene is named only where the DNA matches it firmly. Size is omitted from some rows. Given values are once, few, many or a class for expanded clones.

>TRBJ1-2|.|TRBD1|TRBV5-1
TGCGCCAGCTTTGGACAGGGGGGATACGGCTACACCTTC
CASFGQGGYGYTF
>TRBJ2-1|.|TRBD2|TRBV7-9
TGTGCCAGCAGGGACCGGGACTATCGGCCCGATGAGCAGTTCTTC
CASRDRDYRPDEQFF
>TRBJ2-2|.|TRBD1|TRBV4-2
TGTGCCAGCAGCCCAAGGGGGACAGGGGGCGTCGGGGAGCTGTTTTTT
CASSPRGTGGVGELFF
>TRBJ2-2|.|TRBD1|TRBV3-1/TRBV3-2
TGTGCCAGCAGCCAAGATCCCAGGGGGCTAGTCGGGGAGCTGTTTTTT
CASSQDPRGLVGELFF
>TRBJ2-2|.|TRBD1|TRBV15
TGTGCCACCAGCGGTCAATCCGGGACAGGGGGAACTAGCGGAGAAAAAACCGGGGAGCTGTTTTTT
CATSGQSGTGGTSGEKTGELFF
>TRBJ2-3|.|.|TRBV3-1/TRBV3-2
TGTGCCAGCAGGGGCCAGAGCCAAACGCAGTATTTT
CASRGQSQTQYF
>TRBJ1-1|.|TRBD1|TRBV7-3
TGTGCCAGCAGCTTAGGGCAGGGGGTGAGGTCGGGCGAAGCTTTCTTT
CASSLGQGVRSGEAFF
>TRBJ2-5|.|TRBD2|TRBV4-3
TGCGCCAGCAGCCAATCTAGCGGGAGGGCCCTGGGAGAGACCCAGTACTTC
CASSQSSGRALGETQYF
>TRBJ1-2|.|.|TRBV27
TGTGCCAGCAGTTTAGTATTTAGGGGTTATAACTATGGCTACACCTTC
CASSLVFRGYNYGYTF
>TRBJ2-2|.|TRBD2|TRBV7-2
TGTGCCAGCAACTTCCTAGCGGGAGAATACGGGGAGCTGTTTTTT
CASNFLAGEYGELFF
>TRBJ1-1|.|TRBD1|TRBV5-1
TGCGCCAGCAGCTTGCAGGGGGCCGCTGAAGCTTTCTTT
CASSLQGAAEAFF
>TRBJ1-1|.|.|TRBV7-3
TGTGCCAGCAGCTTTCTGAGGAACACTGAAGCTTTCTTT
CASSFLRNTEAFF
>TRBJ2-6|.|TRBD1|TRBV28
TGTGCCAGCAGTCTTGGGACAGGGGGCGGTGGGGCCAACGTCCTGACTTTC
CASSLGTGGGGANVLTF
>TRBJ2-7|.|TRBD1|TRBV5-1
TGCGCCAGCAGCGGACAGGGGCTCTTCGAGCAGTACTTC
CASSGQGLFEQYF
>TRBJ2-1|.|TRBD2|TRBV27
TGTGCCAGCAGACGACTAGCGGTCAGCTCCTACAATGAGCAGTTCTTC
CASRRLAVSSYNEQFF
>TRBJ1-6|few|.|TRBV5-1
TGCGCCAGCAGCTTTACCCTTCGTCTGTTGGGAGGGGATAATTCACCCCTCCACTTT
CASSFTLRLLGGDNSPLHF
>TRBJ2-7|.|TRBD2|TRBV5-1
TGCGCCAGCAGCTTGGGTCGCTGGGGTGAAGCGGGAGGGCGTTACGAGCAGTACTTC
CASSLGRWGEAGGRYEQYF
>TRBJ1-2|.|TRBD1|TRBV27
TGTGCCACCCACCGGTCAGGGGGCACCTCTAACTATGGCTACACCTTC
CATHRSGGTSNYGYTF
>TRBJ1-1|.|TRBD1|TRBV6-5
TGTGCCAGCAGTTACTTCCCGGGACAGGCTAACACTGAAGCTTTCTTT
CASSYFPGQANTEAFF
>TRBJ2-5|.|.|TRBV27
TGTGCCAGCAGGCCCGGAGGTAGTGGGACCCAGTACTTC
CASRPGGSGTQYF
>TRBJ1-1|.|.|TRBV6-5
TGTGCCAGCACCTGGGGACAAGGCACTGAAGCTTTCTTT
CASTWGQGTEAFF
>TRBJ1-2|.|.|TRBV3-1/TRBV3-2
TGTGCCAGCAGCCAAGTTGGGGGTGCGGGGATGAGGGCCTATGGCTACACCTTC
CASSQVGGAGMRAYGYTF